One sample yielded the 18 T cell receptor beta chains listed below, sequenced in a study of CD8 T cells in ankylosing spondylitis. Study-level points and caveats: Seven to nine highly homologous variants formed a TCR beta motif that appeared characteristic of ankylosing spondylitis blood.

Antigens for these TCRs are unknown. TCRdb independently ran MiXCR on the 5' RACE reads; one entry per CDR3 protein. This sample yields 450,000 to 550,000 distinct CDR3 sequences, of which approximately 5% are seen a single time; roughly 3.5% belongs to the top ten. Material: blood, either unsorted or a sorted T cell fraction (not recorded which). Every receptor here comes from a male donor with ankylosing spondylitis.

This clonotype was counted many times. CDR3 coding DNA: TGCGCCAGCAGCGCGGGACTAGCGGGGGACGAGCAGTACTTC. Its translation: CASSAGLAGDEQYF. The J gene is TRBJ2-7, the V gene TRBV5-1, with TRBD2 matching 14 bases. The ends lost 4 bases at V and 5 bases at J; junction bases unmatched: 2. The CDR3 is 14 residues long. Germline CDR1 is SGHRS and CDR2 is YFSETQ.

The table lists this clonotype with many counts. The V call is TRBV29-1, the J call TRBJ2-4, with a tentative D call TRBD1 (6 bases). This CDR3 region has 14 residues. The germline gives CDR1 SQVTM, CDR2 ANQGSEA. Trimming shortened V by 6 bases and J by 7 bases, and 19 bases separated the two germline ends. The CDR3 protein is CSVKPAGTYNIQYF. CDR3 bases: TGCAGCGTGAAACCCGCCGGGACATATAACATTCAGTACTTC. The variable domain in full, completed from reference TRBV29-1 and TRBJ2-4, reads SAVISQKPSRDICQRGTSLTIQCQVDSQVTMMFWYRQQPGQSLTLIATANQGSEATYESGFVIDKFPISRPNLTFSTLTVSNMSPEDSSIYLCSVKPAGTYNIQYFGAGTRLSVL.

This clonotype was detected many times. V and J are TRBV5-1 and TRBJ2-7, with 13 bases identical to TRBD2. The CDR3 has 14 amino acids. Germline V gene sequence: CDR1 SGHRS, CDR2 YFSETQ. V lost 5 bases to trimming and J lost 2 bases; unmatched junction nucleotides: 1. The CDR3 loop reads CASSGTSGTYEQYF. In DNA form, the CDR3 reads TGCGCCAGCAGTGGGACTAGCGGGACCTACGAGCAGTACTTC.

This clonotype has a count of ten or more. V is TRBV5-5 and J is TRBJ2-7, with 12 bases identical to TRBD1. V lost 0 bases, J lost 3 bases, and 7 bases stayed unmatched. The germline V gene encodes CDR1 SGHKS and CDR2 YYEKEE (reference sequence). This CDR3 spans 17 amino acids. Here the CDR3 reads CASSLVGTGGTLYEQYF. As DNA, the CDR3 is TGTGCCAGCAGCTTGGTGGGGACAGGGGGCACCCTCTACGAGCAGTACTTC.

This clonotype appeared many times. The chain employs TRBV15 and TRBJ2-3, with D hard to call. Germline CDR1 and CDR2: LNHNV and YYDKDF (reference sequence). Trimming stripped 0 bases from V and 0 bases from J, with 13 bases between. The CDR3 spans 17 residues. CDR3 in DNA: TGTGCCACCAGCAGAGATCCCTGGCGGAGCAGCACAGATACGCAGTATTTT. This sequence encodes CATSRDPWRSSTDTQYF.

This clonotype was counted ten times or more. The chain recombines TRBV29-1 with TRBJ1-1; no reliable D call. V was shortened by 7 bases and J by 1 base, with 13 bases between the two germline ends. Germline V gene lookup returns CDR1 SQVTM and CDR2 ANQGSEA. This CDR3 region has 13 residues. CDR3 protein: CSEVPLWNTEAFF. CDR3 nucleotide sequence: TGCAGCGAGGTCCCTCTGTGGAACACTGAAGCTTTCTTT.

The rearrangement joins TRBV27 to TRBJ2-1; no firm D call. The CDR3 consists of 14 residues. Trimming cost V 2 bases and J 2 bases, with 7 bases left between them. The V gene's germline CDR1 is MNHEY and CDR2 SMNVEV (reference sequence). CDR3 nucleotide sequence: TGTGCCAGCAGTTTACGGCTCGCCTACAATGAGCAGTTCTTC. Translation gives CASSLRLAYNEQFF.

This clonotype showed up many times. V and J are TRBV20-1 and TRBJ2-1; TRBD1 is a possible D gene (6 bases). The length of the CDR3 is 14 residues. V was cut by 3 bases and J by 0 bases, with 9 bases left in between. CDR1 is DFQATT and CDR2 is SNEGSKA in the germline V gene (reference sequence). The CDR3 reads CSASWGPSYNEQFF. CDR3 nucleotides: TGCAGTGCTAGTTGGGGGCCCTCCTACAATGAGCAGTTCTTC.

This clonotype was counted many times. The chain couples TRBV10-3 to TRBJ2-5; TRBD2 matches at 14 bases. From germline, CDR1 is ENHRY and CDR2 SYGVKD. J gave up 5 bases and V 5 bases, and 7 bases lay outside the gene matches. The CDR3 totals 16 residues. CDR3 nucleotides: TGTGCCATCAGTAGAACCGGGACTAGCGGGAGTGAGACCCAGTACTTC. It codes for CAISRTGTSGSETQYF.

This clonotype was counted many times. The chain is built from TRBV11-2 and TRBJ2-1; TRBD2 matches 8 bases. The V and J ends lost 5 bases and 0 bases, in that order; junction bases with no gene match: 12. The CDR3 extends over 18 amino acids. Germline V CDR1 and CDR2: SGHAT, FQNNGV. CDR3 loop: CASSHPTSGSSSYNEQFF. The CDR3 nucleotides read TGTGCCAGCAGCCATCCTACTAGCGGCTCAAGCTCCTACAATGAGCAGTTCTTC. Supplemented by reference TRBV11-2 and TRBJ2-1, the full variable domain reads EAGVAQSPRYKIIEKRQSVAFWCNPISGHATLYWYQQILGQGPKLLIQFQNNGVVDDSQLPKDRFSAERLKGVDSTLKIQPAKLEDSAVYLCASSHPTSGSSSYNEQFFGPGTRLTVL.

This clonotype was recorded many times. The V and J genes are TRBV7-9 and TRBJ1-2, with D unclear. V dropped 3 bases and J dropped 8 bases, with 10 bases sitting between them. This CDR3 spans 12 amino acids. The germline V gene has CDR1 SEHNR and CDR2 FQNEAQ (reference sequence). The CDR3, as DNA: TGTGCCAGCAGCTTCCGGGTAGACGGCTACACCTTC. Protein sequence: CASSFRVDGYTF.

V gene TRBV27 combines with J gene TRBJ1-1; TRBD1 is a possible D gene (5 bases). The CDR3 spans 14 residues. Germline values: CDR1 MNHEY, CDR2 SMNVEV (reference sequence). V lost 6 bases and J 3 bases, leaving 14 bases between the germline ends. CDR3: CASRLRVIDTEAFF. CDR3 in DNA: TGTGCCAGCAGGCTCAGGGTGATCGACACTGAAGCTTTCTTT.

This clonotype was counted at least ten times. CDR3 loop: CASSQIPGGGATGELFF. In nucleotides, the CDR3 is TGTGCCAGCAGCCAGATTCCCGGGGGCGGGGCCACCGGGGAGCTGTTTTTT. This chain links TRBV7-2 with TRBJ2-2; D could derive from TRBD1 or TRBD2 (6 bases each). With 5 bases removed from V and 4 bases from J, the gap between germline ends came to 20 bases. The CDR3 contains 17 residues. CDR1 is SGHTA and CDR2 is FQGNSA in the germline V gene.

This clonotype was detected ten times or more. The CDR3 DNA sequence: TGCGCCAGCAGCCAGGGGGAGTGGTCCTACGAGCAGTACTTC. As protein: CASSQGEWSYEQYF. This chain uses TRBV4-3 with TRBJ2-7; D may be TRBD1 or TRBD2 (5 bases each). V shed 3 bases and J shed 1 base, with 10 bases lying between them. Germline CDR1 reads LGHNA; CDR2 reads YSLEER. The CDR3 consists of 14 residues.

This clonotype has at least ten counts. CDR3 nucleotides: TGCAGCGTTGCACACCACAATGAGCAGTTCTTC. Its protein is CSVAHHNEQFF. The chain links TRBV29-1 to TRBJ2-1, with D unclear. CDR1 is SQVTM and CDR2 is ANQGSEA in the germline V gene. Trimming left V 4 bases short and J 5 bases short, with 6 bases between. CDR3 size: 11 residues.

This clonotype was seen repeatedly, ten times or more. The CDR3: CSVERGRGSVGAFF. DNA for the CDR3: TGCAGCGTTGAACGGGGACGGGGTTCAGTAGGAGCTTTCTTT. V gene TRBV29-1 combines with J gene TRBJ1-1; possibly TRBD1 for D (5 bases). The CDR3 runs 14 residues. Trimming left V 2 bases short and J 10 bases short, with 20 bases between. Per germline, CDR1 SQVTM and CDR2 ANQGSEA.

This clonotype was found many times. Germline is not matched at one junction end, which may reflect a read error. The chain combines TRBV28 with TRBJ1-4, with D hard to call. The CDR3 runs 12 residues. From germline, CDR1 is MDHEN and CDR2 SYDVKM. The CDR3 DNA sequence: TGTGCCGGCAGCGGGAGTAATGAAAAACTGTTTTTT. It specifies CAGSGSNEKLFF.

CDR3 DNA: TGCGCCAGCAGAAGGGCCTCCGCCGGGGAGCTGTTTTTT. Its translation is CASRRASAGELFF. The chain uses TRBV10-1 and TRBJ2-2; D is ambiguous. The V and J ends lost 6 bases and 6 bases respectively, with 11 bases between them. Germline V gene data show CDR1 as WNHNN and CDR2 as SYGVQD (reference sequence). CDR3 size: 13 residues.